The 10 T cell receptor beta chains below all came from one sample that was sequenced in a study of shared clonotypes between healthy human individuals (dated by TCRdb to between 2020 and 2021). Library method: the immunoSEQ multiplex PCR assay. In its TCRdb copy, this immuneACCESS table keeps in-frame sequences only and misses some clones. Where compared with another copy, unresolved V genes explain less than half of these, and the others have no known cause. The sample table holds about 980,000 clones, of which 60% to 85% were seen once. About 1.5% of the sample lies in the top ten. Sequencing used memory CD4+ T cells sorted from blood. Per the publication, the cell subset or site label means: CD45RA-negative fraction. These receptors all come from a man younger than 35 in good health.

This sequence joins TRBV29-1 and TRBJ2-7; 11 bases line up with TRBD1. CDR3 length equals 14 residues. Germline lookup yields CDR1 SQVTM and CDR2 ANQGSEA. The trim removed 4 bases at V and 4 bases at J, leaving 6 bases unmatched. The CDR3, as DNA: TGCAGCGTTGCCCTTGGGACAGGGGGATACGAGCAGTACTTC. This sequence encodes CSVALGTGGYEQYF.

A remark on this clone: The junction differs from germline at one of its ends, possibly a read error. The V and J genes are TRBV10-3 and TRBJ2-5; TRBD1 is a possible D gene (6 bases). Per the germline V gene, CDR1 is ENHRY and CDR2 is SYGVKD. The CDR3 consists of 13 residues. The CDR3 loop is CAISDRNEETQYF. CDR3 nucleotide sequence: TGTGCCATAAGTGACAGGAACGAAGAGACCCAGTACTTC.

The chain uses TRBV28 and TRBJ2-3; 9 nucleotides match TRBD2. V was pared by 4 bases and J by 0 bases, with 5 bases of the junction left unmatched. Per germline, CDR1 MDHEN and CDR2 SYDVKM. This CDR3 spans 16 amino acids. In DNA, the CDR3 is TGTGCCAGCAGTTCAGGACTAGCGTCAAGCACAGATACGCAGTATTTT. Translation gives CASSSGLASSTDTQYF. The variable domain in full, completed from reference TRBV28 and TRBJ2-3, reads DVKVTQSSRYLVKRTGEKVFLECVQDMDHENMFWYRQDPGLGLRLIYFSYDVKMKEKGDIPEGYSVSREKKERFSLILESASTNQTSMYLCASSSGLASSTDTQYFGPGTRLTVL.

This clone was seen a handful of times. In DNA, the CDR3 is TGCGCCAGCAGCCAAGAAGACGGGCCCTATGGCTACACCTTC. The encoded protein is CASSQEDGPYGYTF. The chain recombines TRBV4-1 with TRBJ1-2, with no clear D. Trimming took 0 bases from V and 4 from J, leaving 9 bases between them. The germline V gene has CDR1 MGHRA and CDR2 YSYEKL. This CDR3 is 14 amino acids long.

This chain joins TRBV5-5 and TRBJ1-4, with TRBD1 matching 9 bases. After removal of 2 bases from V and 7 bases from J, the junction contained 9 bases not matched to a gene. The CDR3 has 16 amino acids. The germline V gene encodes CDR1 SGHKS and CDR2 YYEKEE (reference sequence). The CDR3 nucleotides read TGTGCCAGCAGCTTATCGCCGGGACAGGGCGCTGAAAAACTGTTTTTT. This codes for CASSLSPGQGAEKLFF.

This clone was seen more than once but under ten times. V and J are TRBV7-2 and TRBJ1-3; D not certain. V shed 5 bases and J shed 2 bases, with 7 bases lying between them. CDR1 is SGHTA, CDR2 FQGNSA, per germline. The CDR3 covers 13 residues. The CDR3 is CASSVEAGNTIYF. The CDR3 DNA reads TGTGCCAGCAGCGTAGAGGCTGGAAACACCATATATTTT.

The rearrangement joins TRBV5-4 to TRBJ2-5, with 12 bases lining up with TRBD2. V lost 4 bases, J lost 7 bases, and 11 bases stayed unmatched. The CDR3 runs 16 residues. The germline gives CDR1 SGHNT, CDR2 YYREEE (reference sequence). CDR3 sequence: CASSPASGGATGTQYF. In DNA, the CDR3 is TGTGCCAGCAGCCCGGCTAGCGGGGGGGCGACCGGGACCCAGTACTTC.

J is TRBJ2-7 and V is TRBV19, with a weak D call TRBD2 (5 bases). Germline V CDR1 and CDR2: LNHDA, SQIVND (reference sequence). The CDR3 runs to 14 residues. The V end was cut by 1 base, the J end by 5 bases, with 12 bases between. The CDR3 bases are TGTGCCAGTAGTATAGGGAGCGGAGCCCACGAGCAGTACTTC. This codes for CASSIGSGAHEQYF.

The J gene is TRBJ1-1, the V gene TRBV28, with D possibly matching TRBD1 (6 bases). This CDR3 spans 15 amino acids. Trimming cost V 5 bases and J 3 bases, with 16 bases left between them. Germline values: CDR1 MDHEN, CDR2 SYDVKM. The CDR3 sequence is CASSLSQGWDTEAFF. For the CDR3, the DNA is TGTGCCAGCAGTCTCTCACAGGGCTGGGACACTGAAGCTTTCTTT.

This clone was recorded a few times. This chain links TRBV6-5 with TRBJ2-2; the D is unclear. V lost 6 bases and J 3 bases, leaving 8 bases between the germline ends. This CDR3 is built from 13 residues. Germline V gene data show CDR1 as MNHEY and CDR2 as SVGAGI. This CDR3 is CASRVGYTGELFF. The CDR3 DNA is TGTGCCAGCAGAGTAGGATACACCGGGGAGCTGTTTTTT.